This T cell receptor (beta chain) was sequenced during a study of blood T cell repertoires in COVID-19. Study information: Sites in the United States, Italy and Spain provided acute and convalescent COVID-19 samples. Sample material is recorded as cDNA or gDNA derived from T cells, B-cell-depleted T cells, or PBMCs.

CDR1 is LGHDT, CDR2 YNNKEL, per germline (reference sequence). The CDR3 loop spans 15 amino acids. V was cut by 0 bases and J by 5 bases, with 13 bases left in between. Assay used: immunoSEQ multiplex PCR; TCRdb lists only in-frame clones, some missing. The table shows some 490,000 clones, with around 85% occurring only once. Sequencing was performed on peripheral blood. V gene TRBV3-1 (or the pseudogene TRBV3-2) combines with J gene TRBJ1-2; the D gene is possibly TRBD1 (5 bases). The sequence was obtained from a human donor in a cohort sampled during active COVID-19. This CDR3 is CASSQDPQAQYGYTF. In DNA, the CDR3 is TGTGCCAGCAGCCAAGATCCACAGGCCCAATATGGCTACACCTTC.